One sample yielded the 22 T cell receptor beta chains listed below, sequenced in a study of siplizumab effects on memory and regulatory T cells. Sequencing was performed with immunoSEQ multiplex PCR; in TCRdb, only in-frame clones are kept and a portion is missing. The data show about 97,000 clones, about nine tenths seen once. The sequencing input was non-Treg CD4+ T cells sorted from blood. The source of these receptors is a human donor in good health.

The CDR3 is CAWSNPGEQYF. As DNA, the CDR3 is TGTGCCTGGAGTAACCCAGGGGAGCAGTACTTC. The gene calls are TRBV30 and TRBJ2-7; maybe TRBD1 (5 bases). CDR3 length equals 11 residues. Trimming shortened V by 2 bases and J by 7 bases, and 9 bases separated the two germline ends. Germline V gene lookup returns CDR1 GTSNPN and CDR2 SVGIG (reference sequence).

This clone was found once. The chain is built from TRBV13 and TRBJ2-3, with no clear D. The length of the CDR3 is 12 residues. Trimming shortened V by 1 base and J by 4 bases, and 3 bases separated the two germline ends. Germline assignment: CDR1 PRHDT and CDR2 FYEKMQ (reference sequence). CDR3 coding DNA: TGTGCCAGCAGCTTAGAACCAGATACGCAGTATTTT. Translating gives CASSLEPDTQYF.

The chain is built from TRBV6-1 and TRBJ1-1; 9 bases agree with TRBD1. Per germline, CDR1 MNHNS and CDR2 SASEGT. CDR3 size: 13 residues. V shed 4 bases, J shed 10 bases, and the junction held 7 bases outside the gene matches. CDR3 sequence: CASSGGQGILAFF. The CDR3 region has the DNA TGTGCCAGCAGTGGGGGACAGGGCATTTTAGCTTTCTTT.

This chain uses TRBV28 with TRBJ1-2; unclear D gene. Germline loops: CDR1 MDHEN, CDR2 SYDVKM. The germline V and J ends were trimmed by 7 bases and 6 bases, with 15 bases remaining between them. CDR3 length: 13 residues. The CDR3 nucleotides are TGTGCCAGCAAAGCAGAGGATGGGGATGGCTACACCTTC. This codes for CASKAEDGDGYTF.

V and J are TRBV19 and TRBJ2-1; 9 bases fit TRBD1. CDR1 and CDR2 (germline): LNHDA, SQIVND (reference sequence). V trimming: 6 bases; J trimming: 8 bases; junction bases outside the gene matches: 11. The CDR3 covers 15 residues. The CDR3 region has the DNA TGTGCCAGTAGATCCCCGGGACAGGGTTACGATGAGCAGTTCTTC. This gives the protein CASRSPGQGYDEQFF. The full variable domain, with the rest looked up from reference TRBV19 and TRBJ2-1, is DGGITQSPKYLFRKEGQNVTLSCEQNLNHDAMYWYRQDPGQGLRLIYYSQIVNDFQKGDIAEGYSVSREKKESFPLTVTSAQKNPTAFYLCASRSPGQGYDEQFFGPGTRLTVL.

The chain couples TRBV2 to TRBJ2-4, with TRBD2 identical over 11 bases. Per the germline V gene, CDR1 is SNHLY and CDR2 is FYNNEI. Trimming at V came to 5 bases and at J to 1 base, leaving 1 base not matched to a gene. The CDR3 consists of 15 residues. DNA for the CDR3: TGTGCCAGCAGTTTAGCGGGAGGGGCCAAAAACATTCAGTACTTC. Translated, it gives CASSLAGGAKNIQYF.

This chain joins TRBV19 and TRBJ2-7; D call uncertain. The CDR3 has 13 residues. V lost 3 bases to trimming and J lost 2 bases, with 8 bases between them. Germline assignment: CDR1 LNHDA and CDR2 SQIVND (reference sequence). DNA of the CDR3: TGTGCCAGTAGTATCCTCACCACCTACGAGCAGTACTTC. This translates into CASSILTTYEQYF.

The rearrangement uses TRBV27 and TRBJ1-5; a possible D gene is TRBD1 (5 bases). The length of the CDR3 is 15 residues. The germline gives CDR1 MNHEY, CDR2 SMNVEV (reference sequence). The V gene lost 5 bases and the J gene lost 2 bases, with 13 bases spanning the gap. CDR3 DNA sequence: TGTGCCAGCAGTCGGACTATAGGGGGCAATCAGCCCCAGCATTTT. It specifies CASSRTIGGNQPQHF.

This clone was seen a single time. This chain joins TRBV7-2 and TRBJ2-2; D may be TRBD1 (6 bases). Germline V gene data show CDR1 as SGHTA and CDR2 as FQGNSA. V lost 6 bases to trimming and J lost 3 bases, with 14 bases between them. This CDR3 has 15 residues. The CDR3: CASSRGQRHTGELFF. In DNA, the CDR3 is TGTGCCAGCAGTCGAGGACAGAGGCACACCGGGGAGCTGTTTTTT.

This chain uses TRBV5-1 with TRBJ1-2; D remains ambiguous. Germline CDR1 and CDR2: SGHRS and YFSETQ. V was pared by 4 bases and J by 0 bases, with 10 bases between. The CDR3 has 14 amino acids. CDR3 sequence reads: CASSPDGTNYGYTF. The CDR3 DNA reads as TGCGCCAGCAGCCCGGACGGTACTAACTATGGCTACACCTTC.

The chain is built from TRBV19 and TRBJ1-5; the D gene is possibly TRBD1 (6 bases). Trimming stripped 4 bases from V and 4 bases from J, with 14 bases between. The CDR3 spans 15 residues. Germline V lookup: CDR1 LNHDA, CDR2 SQIVND (reference sequence). For the CDR3, the DNA is TGTGCCAGTAGTAGGGGGCAGGCAAAAAATCAGCCCCAGCATTTT. This codes for CASSRGQAKNQPQHF.

This rearrangement joins TRBV9 to TRBJ2-1, with D possibly being TRBD2 (7 bases). This CDR3 has 16 residues. CDR1 and CDR2 from the germline V gene are SGDLS and YYNGEE. With 5 bases removed from V and 1 base from J, the gap between germline ends came to 16 bases. The CDR3: CASRRGAPRSYNEQFF. As DNA, the CDR3 is TGTGCCAGCAGACGGGGGGCCCCGAGGTCCTACAATGAGCAGTTCTTC.

This sequence joins TRBV30 and TRBJ2-1, with 8 bases that match TRBD2. V gave up 0 bases and J gave up 9 bases; unmatched junction bases: 10. Germline V gene sequence: CDR1 GTSNPN, CDR2 SVGIG (reference sequence). There are 15 residues in the CDR3. CDR3 region: CAWSVRLAQRGEQFF. In nucleotides, the CDR3 is TGTGCCTGGAGTGTTAGACTAGCGCAGAGGGGTGAGCAGTTCTTC.

The chain employs TRBV5-1 and TRBJ2-3, with a weak D call TRBD1 (6 bases). Trimming took 4 bases from V and 2 from J, leaving 11 bases between them. Germline CDR1 and CDR2: SGHRS and YFSETQ. This CDR3 has 14 amino acids. The CDR3 region is CASSLGQTTDTQYF. DNA for the CDR3: TGCGCCAGCAGCCTTGGACAGACCACAGATACGCAGTATTTT.

The chain carries TRBV28 and TRBJ2-1; no clear D gene. The CDR3 is made up of 15 amino acids. V shed 6 bases and J shed 4 bases, with 16 bases lying between them. Per germline, CDR1 MDHEN and CDR2 SYDVKM. The CDR3 reads CASSSPASIYNEQFF. In DNA, the CDR3 is TGTGCCAGCAGCTCACCAGCCTCGATTTACAATGAGCAGTTCTTC.

This chain links TRBV2 with TRBJ1-4; 7 nucleotides agree with TRBD1. The CDR3 is 13 amino acids. Germline V CDR1 and CDR2: SNHLY, FYNNEI. V shed 2 bases and J 9 bases; nucleotides not matched to a gene: 3. This CDR3 is CASSEQGQKKLFF. In DNA form, the CDR3 reads TGTGCCAGCAGTGAACAGGGACAGAAAAAACTGTTTTTT.

Notes on this clone: Within the sample, other DNA sequences also encode this same CDR3. The genes are TRBV10-2 and TRBJ1-2, with unresolved D. The V gene's germline CDR1 is WSHSY and CDR2 SAAADI. V dropped 6 bases and J dropped 5 bases, with 13 bases sitting between them. The CDR3 consists of 13 residues. The CDR3 is CASSITRNYGYTF. Written as DNA, the CDR3 is TGCGCCAGCAGCATCACACGTAATTATGGCTACACCTTC.

This clone was picked up one time. The chain couples TRBV18 to TRBJ1-2; tentatively, D is TRBD1 (6 bases). The V and J ends lost 1 base and 8 bases respectively, with 17 bases between them. CDR1 KGHSH and CDR2 LQKENI come from the germline V gene. This CDR3 is 15 amino acids long. CDR3 sequence reads: CASSPQGDRTYGYTF. The CDR3 DNA reads TGTGCCAGCTCACCACAGGGCGACAGGACGTACGGCTACACCTTC.

This clone was seen only once. This chain links TRBV6-5 with TRBJ2-1; the D gene could be TRBD1 or TRBD2 (5 bases each). This CDR3 is built from 13 residues. V was clipped by 7 bases and J by 6 bases, with 13 bases between them. The V gene's germline CDR1 is MNHEY and CDR2 SVGAGI. The CDR3 coding sequence is TGTGCCAGCACCGACGGGACCAGCAATGAGCAGTTCTTC. Amino acid sequence: CASTDGTSNEQFF.

The genes are TRBV5-1 and TRBJ2-7; 11 bases fit TRBD2. Germline V gives CDR1 SGHRS, CDR2 YFSETQ. With V trimmed by 5 bases and J by 4 bases, 11 bases remained unmatched. The CDR3 is 16 residues long. The chain's CDR3 is CASRYSGRGFEYEQYF. For the CDR3, the DNA is TGCGCCAGCAGGTATAGCGGGAGGGGTTTTGAATACGAGCAGTACTTC.

This sequence joins TRBV6-5 and TRBJ1-1, with D maybe TRBD1 (6 bases). This CDR3 spans 14 amino acids. The ends were cut back, 7 bases at V and 1 base at J, with 13 bases in the middle. CDR1 is MNHEY and CDR2 is SVGAGI in the germline V gene. DNA for the CDR3: TGTGCCAGCAACCCCCAGGGGTGGAACACTGAAGCTTTCTTT. Translation gives CASNPQGWNTEAFF.

V usage is TRBV21-1 and J usage is TRBJ1-5; the table calls TRBD1, which could not be checked here. TRBV21-1 constitutes a pseudogene. This CDR3 is 16 amino acids long. The CDR3 coding sequence is TGTGCCAGCAGCAACCTCCGGGACAGGGGCAATCAGCCCCAGCATTTT. Protein: CASSNLRDRGNQPQHF.